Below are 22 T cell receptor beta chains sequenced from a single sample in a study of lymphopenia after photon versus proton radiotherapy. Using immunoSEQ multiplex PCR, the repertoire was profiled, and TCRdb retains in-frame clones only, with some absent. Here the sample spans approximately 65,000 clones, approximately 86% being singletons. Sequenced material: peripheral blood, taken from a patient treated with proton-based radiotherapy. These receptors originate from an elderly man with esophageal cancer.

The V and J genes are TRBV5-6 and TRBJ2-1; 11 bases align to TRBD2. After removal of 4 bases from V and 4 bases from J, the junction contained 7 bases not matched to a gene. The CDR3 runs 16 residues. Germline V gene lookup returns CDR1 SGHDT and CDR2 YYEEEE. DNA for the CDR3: TGTGCCAGCAGCATCCCCGGGACTAGCGGTTACAATGAGCAGTTCTTC. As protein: CASSIPGTSGYNEQFF.

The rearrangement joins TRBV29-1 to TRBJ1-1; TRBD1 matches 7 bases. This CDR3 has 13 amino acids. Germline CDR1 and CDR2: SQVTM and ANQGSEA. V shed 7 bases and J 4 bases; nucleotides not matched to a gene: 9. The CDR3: CSALGGFGTEAFF. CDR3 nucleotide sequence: TGCAGCGCCCTAGGGGGCTTCGGCACTGAAGCTTTCTTT.

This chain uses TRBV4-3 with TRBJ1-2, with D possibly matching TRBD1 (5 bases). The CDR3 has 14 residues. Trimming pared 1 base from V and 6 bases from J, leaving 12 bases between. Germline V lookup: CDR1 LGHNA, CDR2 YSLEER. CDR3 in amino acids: CASSQGLAGNGYTF. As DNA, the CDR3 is TGCGCCAGCAGCCAAGGGTTGGCAGGGAATGGCTACACCTTC.

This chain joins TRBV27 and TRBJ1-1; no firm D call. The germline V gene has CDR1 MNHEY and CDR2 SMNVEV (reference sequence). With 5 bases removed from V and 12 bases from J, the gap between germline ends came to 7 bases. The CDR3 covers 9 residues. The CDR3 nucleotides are TGTGCCAGCAGTATTAAGACTTTCTTT. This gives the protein CASSIKTFF.

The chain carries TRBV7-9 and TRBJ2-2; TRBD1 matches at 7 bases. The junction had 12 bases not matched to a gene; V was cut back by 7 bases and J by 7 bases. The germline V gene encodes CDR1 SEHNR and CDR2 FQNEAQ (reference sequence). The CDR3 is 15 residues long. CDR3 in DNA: TGTGCCAGCATAAATACAGGGGCTTCGGGCGGGGAGCTGTTTTTT. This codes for CASINTGASGGELFF. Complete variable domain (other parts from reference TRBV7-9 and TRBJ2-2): DTGVSQNPRHKITKRGQNVTFRCDPISEHNRLYWYRQTLGQGPEFLTYFQNEAQLEKSRLLSDRFSAERPKGSFSTLEIQRTEQGDSAMYLCASINTGASGGELFFGEGSRLTVL.

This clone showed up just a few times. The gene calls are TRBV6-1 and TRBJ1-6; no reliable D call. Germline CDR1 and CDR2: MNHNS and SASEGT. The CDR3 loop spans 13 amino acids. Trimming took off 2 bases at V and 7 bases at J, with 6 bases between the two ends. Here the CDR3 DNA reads TGTGCCAGCAGTGAACAGAACAATTCACCCCTCCACTTT. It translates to CASSEQNNSPLHF.

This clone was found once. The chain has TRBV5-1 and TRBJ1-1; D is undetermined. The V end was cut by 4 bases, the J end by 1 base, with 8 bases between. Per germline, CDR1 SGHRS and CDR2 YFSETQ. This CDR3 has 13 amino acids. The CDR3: CASSLVSNTEAFF. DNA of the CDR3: TGCGCCAGCAGCCTCGTCTCGAACACTGAAGCTTTCTTT.

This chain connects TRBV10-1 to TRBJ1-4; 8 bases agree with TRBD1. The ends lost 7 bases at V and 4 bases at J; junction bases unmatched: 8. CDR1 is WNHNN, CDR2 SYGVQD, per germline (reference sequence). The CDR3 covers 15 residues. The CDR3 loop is CASITRTGYNEKLFF. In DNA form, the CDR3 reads TGCGCCAGCATTACAAGGACAGGGTATAATGAAAAACTGTTTTTT.

DNA of the CDR3: TGTGCCATCAGTGATAGCGGCTACGAGCAGTACTTC. Amino acid sequence: CAISDSGYEQYF. The chain carries TRBV10-3 and TRBJ2-7; D might be TRBD2 (6 bases). Trimming removed 3 bases at V and 3 bases at J, with 6 bases between. The CDR3 runs to 12 residues. Per germline, CDR1 ENHRY and CDR2 SYGVKD.

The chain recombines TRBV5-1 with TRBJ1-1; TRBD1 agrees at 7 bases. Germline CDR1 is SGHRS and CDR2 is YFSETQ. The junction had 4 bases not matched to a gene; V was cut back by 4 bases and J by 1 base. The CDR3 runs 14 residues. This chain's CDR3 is CASSRGQSNTEAFF. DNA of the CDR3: TGCGCCAGCAGCCGGGGACAGTCGAACACTGAAGCTTTCTTT.

CDR3 nucleotide sequence: TGTGCCGAATCCCGGGACACCTATAATTCACCCCTCCACTTT. Its protein product is CAESRDTYNSPLHF. This chain uses TRBV30 with TRBJ1-6; tentative D call: TRBD1 (6 bases). V lost 8 bases and J lost 2, with 13 bases in between. Germline V gene sequence: CDR1 GTSNPN, CDR2 SVGIG (reference sequence). The CDR3 covers 14 residues.

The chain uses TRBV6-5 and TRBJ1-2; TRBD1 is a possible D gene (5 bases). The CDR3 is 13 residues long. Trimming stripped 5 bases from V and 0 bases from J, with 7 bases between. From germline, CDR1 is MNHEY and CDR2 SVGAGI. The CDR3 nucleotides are TGTGCCAGCAGTAGACAGACTAACTATGGCTACACCTTC. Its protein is CASSRQTNYGYTF.

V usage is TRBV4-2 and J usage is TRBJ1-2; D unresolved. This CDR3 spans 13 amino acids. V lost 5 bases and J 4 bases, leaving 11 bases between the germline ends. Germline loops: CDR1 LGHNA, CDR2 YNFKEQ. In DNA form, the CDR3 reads TGTGCCAGCAGCTTGGGAGATTTCTATGGCTACACCTTC. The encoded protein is CASSLGDFYGYTF.

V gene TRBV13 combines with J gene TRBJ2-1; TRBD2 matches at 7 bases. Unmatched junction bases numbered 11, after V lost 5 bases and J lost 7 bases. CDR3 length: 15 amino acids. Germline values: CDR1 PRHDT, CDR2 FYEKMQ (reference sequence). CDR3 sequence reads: CASSAAGGAGNEQFF. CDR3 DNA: TGTGCCAGCAGCGCCGCCGGGGGAGCGGGGAATGAGCAGTTCTTC.

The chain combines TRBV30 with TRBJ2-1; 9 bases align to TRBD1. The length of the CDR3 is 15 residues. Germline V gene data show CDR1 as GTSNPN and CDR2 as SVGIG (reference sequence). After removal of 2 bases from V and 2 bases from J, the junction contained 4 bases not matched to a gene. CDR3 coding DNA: TGTGCCTGGAGTTCTCGGGACAGGGCCTACAATGAGCAGTTCTTC. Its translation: CAWSSRDRAYNEQFF.

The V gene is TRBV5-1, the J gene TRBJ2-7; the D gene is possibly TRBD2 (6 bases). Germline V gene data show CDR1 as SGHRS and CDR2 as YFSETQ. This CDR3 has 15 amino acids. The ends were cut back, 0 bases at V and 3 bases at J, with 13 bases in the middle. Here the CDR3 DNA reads TGCGCCAGCAGCTTGGAACTAGCAGGGTTCTACGAGCAGTACTTC. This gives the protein CASSLELAGFYEQYF.

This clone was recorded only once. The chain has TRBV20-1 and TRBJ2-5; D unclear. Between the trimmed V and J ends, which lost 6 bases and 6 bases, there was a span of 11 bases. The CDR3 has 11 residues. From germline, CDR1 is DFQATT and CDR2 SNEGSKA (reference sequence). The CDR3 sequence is CSAPQAQTQYF. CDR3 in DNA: TGCAGTGCCCCCCAGGCACAGACCCAGTACTTC.

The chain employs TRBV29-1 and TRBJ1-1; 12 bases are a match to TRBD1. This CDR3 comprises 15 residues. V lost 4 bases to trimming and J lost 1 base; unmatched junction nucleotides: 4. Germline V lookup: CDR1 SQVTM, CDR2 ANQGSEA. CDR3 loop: CSVVRDRGRNTEAFF. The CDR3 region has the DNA TGCAGCGTTGTCCGGGACAGGGGGCGGAACACTGAAGCTTTCTTT.

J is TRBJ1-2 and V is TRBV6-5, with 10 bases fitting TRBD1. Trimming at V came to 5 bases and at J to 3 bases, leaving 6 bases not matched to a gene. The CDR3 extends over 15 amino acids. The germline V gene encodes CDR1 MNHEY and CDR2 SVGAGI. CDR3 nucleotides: TGTGCCAGCAGTAAGACAGGGGGCGGTTACTATGGCTACACCTTC. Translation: CASSKTGGGYYGYTF.

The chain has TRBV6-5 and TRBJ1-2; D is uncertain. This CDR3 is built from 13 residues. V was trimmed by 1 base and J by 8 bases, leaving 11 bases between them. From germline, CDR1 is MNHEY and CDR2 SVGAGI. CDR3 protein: CASSYYRTEGYTF. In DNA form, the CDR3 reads TGTGCCAGCAGTTACTATAGAACGGAGGGCTACACCTTC.

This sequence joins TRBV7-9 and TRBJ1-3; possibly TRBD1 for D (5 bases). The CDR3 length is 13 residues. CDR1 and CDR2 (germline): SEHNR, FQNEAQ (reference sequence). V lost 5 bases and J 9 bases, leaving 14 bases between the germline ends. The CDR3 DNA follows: TGTGCCAGCAGCCGAGACAGTTTGGGCACCATATATTTT. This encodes CASSRDSLGTIYF.

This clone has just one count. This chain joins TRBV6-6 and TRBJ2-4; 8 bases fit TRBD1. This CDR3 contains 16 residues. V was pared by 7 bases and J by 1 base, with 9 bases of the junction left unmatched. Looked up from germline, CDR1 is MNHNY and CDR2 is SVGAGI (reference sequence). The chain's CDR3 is CASNHGQGAAKNIQYF. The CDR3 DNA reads TGTGCCAGCAACCACGGGCAGGGGGCGGCCAAAAACATTCAGTACTTC.